This T cell receptor (beta chain) was sequenced during a study of T cell repertoires in cytomegalovirus infection. As for the study in general: Indicated by public TCR beta signatures were CMV infection and matching HLA type. Study-level findings and limits: Public TCR beta family frequency separated CMV-and-HLA carriers, including in an independent cohort.

Via MiXCR, TCRdb re-called the reads, giving one row per CDR3 protein. Here the sample spans fewer than 850,000 distinct CDR3 sequences, around 29% being singletons. About this clonotype itself: As yet, its antigen is unknown.

Sequences were derived from cultured CD8+ T cells from PBMCs, sampled from culture after CMV antigen stimulation. The receptor comes from a human donor in good health (CMV status not recorded). Some clones in this sample may be carry-over from other donors' samples.

CDR3 nucleotides: TGTGCCAGTAGTATCCGGCAGGGCCTTAACAATGAGCAGTTCTTC. This gives the protein CASSIRQGLNNEQFF. The rearrangement joins TRBV19 to TRBJ2-1; perhaps TRBD1 as D (5 bases). Germline CDR1 reads LNHDA; CDR2 reads SQIVND (reference sequence). CDR3 length equals 15 residues. Trimming left V 3 bases short and J 5 bases short, with 14 bases between.